This T cell receptor beta chain was sequenced in a study of multiple sclerosis patients with progressive multifocal leukoencephalopathy (dated by TCRdb to the late 2010s). Turning to the overall study: Peripheral T and B cells were examined in MS patients who developed PML (4 under natalizumab, 1 after alemtuzumab) and in treated patients who did not develop PML. The study was designed to detect JC virus-specific or public T-cell expansions arising at the time of PML onset. Two natalizumab-treated patients who later developed PML were followed longitudinally from before therapy through 6 and 12 months to PML onset.

The paper as a whole reports these results and caveats: Most PML patients had lower normalized Shannon entropy, suggesting less diverse TRB repertoires, while values in the natalizumab-treated controls sat near 1. Only PML patients had TRB clones above 0.5% frequency, but the clones expanded at PML onset were already present before and during natalizumab therapy. Because the cohort was small and descriptive, it remained unclear whether the findings reflect JC virus infection or general immunocompromise. When PML developed, no shared TRBV or TRBJ gene usage and no preferred TRBV-TRBJ pairings were found. Analysis was limited to peripheral blood, even though cerebrospinal fluid or brain lymphocytes might be more informative for natalizumab-associated PML.

In the germline V gene (reference sequence), CDR1 corresponds to SGHAT and CDR2 to FQDESV. V is cut back by 1 base and J by 6 bases, with 10 bases in the junction unmatched. Including cysteine and phenylalanine, the CDR3 has 17 amino acids. CDR3 DNA only is kept here, 51 bases in frame from base 1. The immunoSEQ two-step multiplex PCR at survey-level depth was used to amplify TRB CDR3 regions from genomic DNA. Synthetic inline TR CDR3 controls covering all V-J pairings were spiked into each PCR so that template counts could be estimated and amplification bias removed. Reads were processed so that amplification and sequencing bias were reduced, and quantification was performed against synthetic TR CDR3 analogs. On the authors' methods: Raw data were processed in ImmunoSEQ Analyzer, with out-of-frame sequences and CDR3s containing stop codons removed, and gene names were assigned according to IMGT nomenclature. Normalized Shannon entropy, defined as 1 minus Pielou's evenness, served as the summary measure of repertoire diversity. TRB sequences were considered identical only when V gene, J gene and CDR3 were shared. Public PML clonotypes were CDR3s shared by two or more PML-onset samples but absent earlier, in controls, and in public databases. Position-by-position CDR3 amino acid composition was analyzed in Skylign with the observed count method. Here the immuneACCESS table is served through TCRdb, limited to in-frame sequences with V and J called. Missing clones are a known gap in these copies; in checked studies unresolved V genes cover under half, and the rest lacks a known reason. Clone size and V and J calls were adopted from that table, with D and trimming inferred from the DNA. This sample gives under 30,000 clones in total; around 87% of them show up just once. The ten top clones hold 1.3% of the sample.

Of note for this clone: The specificity of this receptor is unknown. Base qualities are not at hand, and no much larger clone is one base apart.

The time point label, as the study defines it: approximately 11 months of natalizumab therapy. In the paper's terms, the treatment or condition label means: on natalizumab therapy at sampling. Five MS patients treated with natalizumab who did not develop PML were sampled longitudinally as controls. All listed patients had previously received interferon beta, and all PML patients were female. Blood samples at T1 and T2 were obtained at 6 and 12 months of natalizumab therapy, respectively. Ficoll-Hypaque density gradient centrifugation was used to isolate peripheral blood mononuclear cells. The sequenced sample was PBMCs, obtained from a patient treated with natalizumab. This chain is built from TRBV11-1 and TRBJ2-1, with TRBD2 identical over 9 junction bases. The receptor was derived from a human donor with multiple sclerosis. In nucleotide form, the sequence is TGTGCCAGCAGCTTAGAGGCGGCGGGGGGGCCTCTCAATGAGCAGTTCTTC. This gives the protein CASSLEAAGGPLNEQFF.